The 9 T cell receptor beta chains given below trace back to one sample, sequenced in a study of shared T cell receptors in the human thymus. Sequenced by immunoSEQ multiplex PCR; TCRdb stores in-frame clones only, minus some. The repertoire holds roughly 410,000 clones, with 85% to 95% as singletons. Sequencing was performed on thymocytes. The receptors stem from a human donor.

CDR3 residues: CASSSQSGPSYEQYF. The CDR3 region has the DNA TGTGCCAGCAGCTCCCAGTCGGGGCCCTCCTACGAGCAGTACTTC. This chain uses TRBV7-9 with TRBJ2-7; the D call may be TRBD1 or TRBD2 (5 bases each). Trimming stripped 4 bases from V and 0 bases from J, with 13 bases between. Germline CDR1 SEHNR, CDR2 FQNEAQ (reference sequence). The CDR3 contains 15 residues.

The V and J genes are TRBV28 and TRBJ1-4, with 8 bases aligning to TRBD1. Per germline, CDR1 MDHEN and CDR2 SYDVKM. Trimming took 4 bases from V and 0 from J; bases not matched to a gene: 7. This CDR3 spans 17 amino acids. CDR3 nucleotide sequence: TGTGCCAGCAGTTACCTTGGACAGGGTGCAACTAATGAAAAACTGTTTTTT. Its protein product is CASSYLGQGATNEKLFF. The full variable domain, with the rest looked up from reference TRBV28 and TRBJ1-4, is DVKVTQSSRYLVKRTGEKVFLECVQDMDHENMFWYRQDPGLGLRLIYFSYDVKMKEKGDIPEGYSVSREKKERFSLILESASTNQTSMYLCASSYLGQGATNEKLFFGSGTQLSVL.

This chain joins TRBV5-1 and TRBJ2-3, with 14 bases that match TRBD2. CDR3 size: 17 residues. V lost 1 base to trimming and J lost 5 bases; unmatched junction nucleotides: 6. Looked up from germline, CDR1 is SGHRS and CDR2 is YFSETQ. CDR3: CASSLKTSGRAGDTQYF. CDR3 sequence (DNA): TGCGCCAGCAGCTTGAAGACTAGCGGGAGGGCCGGAGATACGCAGTATTTT. Full variable domain (outside the CDR3, taken from reference TRBV5-1 and TRBJ2-3): KAGVTQTPRYLIKTRGQQVTLSCSPISGHRSVSWYQQTPGQGLQFLFEYFSETQRNKGNFPGRFSGRQFSNSRSEMNVSTLELGDSALYLCASSLKTSGRAGDTQYFGPGTRLTVL.

V and J are TRBV4-3 and TRBJ2-3; D uncertain. Germline CDR1 is LGHNA and CDR2 is YSLEER. Between the trimmed V and J ends, which lost 0 bases and 5 bases, there was a span of 9 bases. The length of the CDR3 is 14 residues. CDR3 protein: CASSQDFFQDTQYF. Written as DNA, the CDR3 is TGCGCCAGCAGCCAAGATTTTTTCCAAGATACGCAGTATTTT.

The chain is built from TRBV6-1 and TRBJ2-2; 7 positions match TRBD1. Trimming at V came to 0 bases and at J to 2 bases, leaving 3 bases not matched to a gene. The CDR3 loop spans 16 amino acids. CDR1 MNHNS and CDR2 SASEGT come from the germline V gene. The DNA for the CDR3 is TGTGCCAGCAGTGAAGCGCAGGGGGATAACACCGGGGAGCTGTTTTTT. Translated: CASSEAQGDNTGELFF.

The V and J genes are TRBV27 and TRBJ2-5; no clear D gene. V gave up 2 bases and J gave up 2 bases, with 12 bases separating them. The CDR3 runs to 15 residues. Germline lookup yields CDR1 MNHEY and CDR2 SMNVEV (reference sequence). CDR3 loop: CASSLVVSRQETQYF. DNA for the CDR3: TGTGCCAGCAGTTTAGTAGTGTCTCGACAAGAGACCCAGTACTTC.

The chain links TRBV7-8 to TRBJ2-6, with 8 bases identical to TRBD1. CDR3 length equals 17 residues. V shed 5 bases, J shed 0 bases, and the junction held 6 bases outside the gene matches. Germline CDR1 SGHVS, CDR2 FQNEAQ. This chain's CDR3 is CASSPDRDGSGANVLTF. CDR3 nucleotides: TGTGCCAGCAGCCCGGACAGGGACGGCTCTGGGGCCAACGTCCTGACTTTC. Using reference TRBV7-8 and TRBJ2-6 for the parts outside the CDR3, the full variable domain is GAGVSQSPRYKVAKRGQDVALRCDPISGHVSLFWYQQALGQGPEFLTYFQNEAQLDKSGLPSDRFFAERPEGSVSTLKIQRTQQEDSAVYLCASSPDRDGSGANVLTFGAGSRLTVL.

This chain joins TRBV28 and TRBJ1-2, with D possibly TRBD1 on 5 matching bases. Germline assignment: CDR1 MDHEN and CDR2 SYDVKM. V lost 3 bases and J 3 bases, leaving 14 bases between the germline ends. CDR3 length: 15 amino acids. The CDR3 DNA reads TGTGCCAGCAGTTTTAAAAGGGGCTCCCACTATGGCTACACCTTC. Translation: CASSFKRGSHYGYTF.

V gene TRBV5-4 combines with J gene TRBJ2-7; D tentatively fits TRBD1 or TRBD2 (5 bases each). From germline, CDR1 is SGHNT and CDR2 YYREEE (reference sequence). V dropped 0 bases and J dropped 0 bases, with 13 bases sitting between them. The CDR3 loop spans 16 amino acids. The CDR3 nucleotides read TGTGCCAGCAGCTTGGGTGGGGGAGACCACTCCTACGAGCAGTACTTC. Encoded protein: CASSLGGGDHSYEQYF.